This T cell receptor (beta chain) was found in a study of blood T cell repertoires in COVID-19. Study in general: Both acute and convalescent COVID-19 samples were obtained from the United States, Italy and Spain. Sample material is recorded as cDNA or gDNA derived from T cells, B-cell-depleted T cells, or PBMCs.

Per the study methods: Nucleated cell number was recorded as an estimate derived from reference gene primer amplification. Clones were sequenced by immunoSEQ multiplex PCR, and TCRdb holds only the in-frame ones, with some missing. V and J calls and clone size are as listed in that table; D and trimming were resolved from the DNA. This sample has hundreds of thousands of clones, with 85% found just once. Germline V lookup: CDR1 SNHLY, CDR2 FYNNEI. Germline trimming cut 6 bases from V and 5 bases from J; bases unmatched to any gene: 9. The CDR3 runs to 15 residues. The sequencing sample was made of peripheral blood. This TCR was recovered from a man aged 45-65 years with active or convalescent COVID-19. The chain employs TRBV2 and TRBJ2-1; 8 bases align to TRBD1. The CDR3 region has the DNA TGTGCCAGCAGCCGGACAGGGAAAGGACACAATGAGCAGTTCTTC. Protein: CASSRTGKGHNEQFF.